This TCR beta chain originates from a study of T cells in Graves' hyperthyroidism and ophthalmopathy. Study results and limitations: Also found in blood were most expanded thyroid clonotypes above 0.001. In validation, the model predicted ophthalmopathy. These predictions came a median 6.5 months before onset.

This clonotype was seen at least ten times. The antigen is unknown. Amplified TCR beta CDR3 regions came from RNA transcripts. Carried out on the TCR CDR3, a first-round RT-PCR used the HTBI primer set. TCRdb independently ran MiXCR on the multiplex PCR reads; one entry per CDR3 protein. Among about 640,000 distinct CDR3 sequences listed, 20% to 25% were seen once. There are 15 residues in the CDR3. The germline gives CDR1 MDHEN, CDR2 SYDVKM. Losses at the gene ends were 6 bases for V and 6 bases for J; bases not matched to a gene: 9. Approximately 10 ml of fresh peripheral blood supplied the PBMCs. The sequence was obtained from a man in his thirties or forties with Graves' ophthalmopathy. The source material was blood. The rearrangement uses TRBV28 and TRBJ1-5, with 9 nucleotides matching TRBD1. CDR3 residues: CASRNRDRETQPQHF. The CDR3 nucleotides are TGTGCCAGCAGGAATAGGGACAGGGAAACTCAGCCCCAGCATTTT.